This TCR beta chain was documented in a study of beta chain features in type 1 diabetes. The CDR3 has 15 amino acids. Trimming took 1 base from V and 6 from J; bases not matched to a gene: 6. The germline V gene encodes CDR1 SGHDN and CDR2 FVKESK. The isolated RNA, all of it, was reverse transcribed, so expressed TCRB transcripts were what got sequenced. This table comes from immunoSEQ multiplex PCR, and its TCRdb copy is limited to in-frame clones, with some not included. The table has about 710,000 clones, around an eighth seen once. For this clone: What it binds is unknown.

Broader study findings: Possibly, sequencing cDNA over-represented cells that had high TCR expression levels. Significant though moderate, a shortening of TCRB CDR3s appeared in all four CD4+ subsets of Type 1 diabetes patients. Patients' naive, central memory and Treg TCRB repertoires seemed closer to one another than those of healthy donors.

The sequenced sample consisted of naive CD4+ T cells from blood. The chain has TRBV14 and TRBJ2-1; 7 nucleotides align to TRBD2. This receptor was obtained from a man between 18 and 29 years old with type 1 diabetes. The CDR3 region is CASSQASGRTNEQFF. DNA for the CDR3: TGTGCCAGCAGCCAAGCCTCCGGGAGGACCAATGAGCAGTTCTTC.